The clone carrying this TCR beta chain has only a few counts. The target antigen is unknown. CDR3 size: 14 residues. Trimming shortened V by 5 bases and J by 0 bases, and 5 bases separated the two germline ends. Germline V gene sequence: CDR1 WSHSY, CDR2 SAAADI. This entry comes from a study of shared clonotypes between healthy human individuals. Study results and limitations: With several donors compared, 4% to 5.5% of naive CD4 clonotypes were shared.

Method: immunoSEQ multiplex PCR; TCRdb's copy keeps in-frame clones and lacks some. The data hold about 1 million clones, with roughly 80% observed a single time. Each donor was a Caucasian adult residing in Nashville, Tennessee. The study separated CD4+ cells into CD45RA+ naive and CD45RA-negative memory subsets. This sequence was found in a man between 18 and 35 years old in good health. Sample: memory CD4+ T cells sorted from blood. Subset meaning: CD45RA-negative fraction. The chain recombines TRBV10-2 with TRBJ1-6; unclear D gene. The CDR3 DNA sequence: TGCGCCAGCAGTATAGCCTCCTATAATTCACCCCTCCACTTT. This sequence encodes CASSIASYNSPLHF.